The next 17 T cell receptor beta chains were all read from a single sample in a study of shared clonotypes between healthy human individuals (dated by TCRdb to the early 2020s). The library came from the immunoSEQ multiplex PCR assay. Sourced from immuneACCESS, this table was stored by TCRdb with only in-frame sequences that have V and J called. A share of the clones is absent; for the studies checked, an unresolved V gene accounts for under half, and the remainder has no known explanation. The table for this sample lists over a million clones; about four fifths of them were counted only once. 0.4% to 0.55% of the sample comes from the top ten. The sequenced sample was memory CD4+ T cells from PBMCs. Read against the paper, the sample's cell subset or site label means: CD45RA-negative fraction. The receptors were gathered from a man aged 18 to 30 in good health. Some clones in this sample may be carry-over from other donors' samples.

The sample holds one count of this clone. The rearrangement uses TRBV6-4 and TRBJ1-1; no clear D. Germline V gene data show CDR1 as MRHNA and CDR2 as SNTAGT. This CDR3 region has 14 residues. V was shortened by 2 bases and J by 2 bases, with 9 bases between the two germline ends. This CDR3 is CASSDDNRNTEAFF. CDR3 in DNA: TGTGCCAGCAGTGACGATAACAGAAACACTGAAGCTTTCTTT.

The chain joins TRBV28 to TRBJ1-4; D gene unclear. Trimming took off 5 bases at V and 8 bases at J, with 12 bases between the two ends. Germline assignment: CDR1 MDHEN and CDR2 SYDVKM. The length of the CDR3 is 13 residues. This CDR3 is CASSVGGGEKLFF. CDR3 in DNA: TGTGCCAGCAGTGTGGGCGGTGGGGAAAAACTGTTTTTT.

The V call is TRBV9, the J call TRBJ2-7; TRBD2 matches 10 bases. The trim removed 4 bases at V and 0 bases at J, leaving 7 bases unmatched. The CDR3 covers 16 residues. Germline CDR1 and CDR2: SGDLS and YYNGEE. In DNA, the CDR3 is TGTGCCAGCAGCTCAGGAGGACTAGCGGCCTCCTACGAGCAGTACTTC. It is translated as CASSSGGLAASYEQYF.

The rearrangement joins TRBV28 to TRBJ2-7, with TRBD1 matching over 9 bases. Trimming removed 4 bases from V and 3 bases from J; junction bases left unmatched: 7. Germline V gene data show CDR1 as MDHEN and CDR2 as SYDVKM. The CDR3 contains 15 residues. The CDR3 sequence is CASSSVRDRVYEQYF. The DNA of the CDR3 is TGTGCCAGCAGTTCGGTGAGGGACAGGGTCTACGAGCAGTACTTC.

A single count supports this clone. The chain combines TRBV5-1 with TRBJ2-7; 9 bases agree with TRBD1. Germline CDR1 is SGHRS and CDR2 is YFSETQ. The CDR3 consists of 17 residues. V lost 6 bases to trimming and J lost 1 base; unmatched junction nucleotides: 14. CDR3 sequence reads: CASTALIAGTGSYEQYF. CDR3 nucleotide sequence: TGCGCCAGCACCGCATTGATTGCCGGGACAGGGTCCTACGAGCAGTACTTC.

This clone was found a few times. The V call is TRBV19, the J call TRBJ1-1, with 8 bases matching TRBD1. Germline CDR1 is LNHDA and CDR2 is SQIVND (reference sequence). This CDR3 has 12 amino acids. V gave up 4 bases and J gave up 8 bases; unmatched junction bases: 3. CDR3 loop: CASSTRQGEAFF. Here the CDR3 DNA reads TGTGCCAGTAGTACCCGACAGGGGGAAGCTTTCTTT.

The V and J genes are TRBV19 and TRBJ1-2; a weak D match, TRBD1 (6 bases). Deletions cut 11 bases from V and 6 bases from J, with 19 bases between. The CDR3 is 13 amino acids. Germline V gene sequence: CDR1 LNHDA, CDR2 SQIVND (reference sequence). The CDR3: CARPYRDKDGYTF. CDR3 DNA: TGTGCCCGACCATATCGGGACAAAGATGGCTACACCTTC.

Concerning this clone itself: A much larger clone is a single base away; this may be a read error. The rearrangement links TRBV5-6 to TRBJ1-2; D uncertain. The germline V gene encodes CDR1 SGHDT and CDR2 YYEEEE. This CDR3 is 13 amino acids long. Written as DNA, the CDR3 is TGTGCCGGCAGCATTTCGTCTAACTATGGCTACACCTTC. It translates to CAGSISSNYGYTF.

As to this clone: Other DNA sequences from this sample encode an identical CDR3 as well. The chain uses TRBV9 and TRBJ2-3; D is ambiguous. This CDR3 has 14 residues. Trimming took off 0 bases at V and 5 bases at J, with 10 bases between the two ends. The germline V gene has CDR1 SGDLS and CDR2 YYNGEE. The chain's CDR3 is CASSVGSTGDTQYF. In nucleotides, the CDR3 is TGTGCCAGCAGCGTAGGCTCGACTGGAGATACGCAGTATTTT.

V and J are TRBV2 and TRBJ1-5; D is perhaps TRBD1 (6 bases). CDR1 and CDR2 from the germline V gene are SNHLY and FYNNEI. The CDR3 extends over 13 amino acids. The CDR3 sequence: CATTGYVNQPQHF. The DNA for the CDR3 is TGTGCGACCACAGGGTACGTGAATCAGCCCCAGCATTTT.

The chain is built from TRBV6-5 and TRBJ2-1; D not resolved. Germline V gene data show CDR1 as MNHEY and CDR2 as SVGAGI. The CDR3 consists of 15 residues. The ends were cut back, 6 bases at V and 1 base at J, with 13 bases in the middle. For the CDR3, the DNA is TGTGCCAGCAGCCTCGCCGGACCATCCTACAATGAGCAGTTCTTC. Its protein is CASSLAGPSYNEQFF.

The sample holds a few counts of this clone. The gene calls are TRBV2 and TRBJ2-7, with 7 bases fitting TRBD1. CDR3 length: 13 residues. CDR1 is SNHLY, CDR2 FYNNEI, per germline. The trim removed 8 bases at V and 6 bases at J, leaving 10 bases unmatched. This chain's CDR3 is CASERDRASEQYF. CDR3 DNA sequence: TGTGCCAGCGAAAGAGACAGGGCCAGCGAGCAGTACTTC.

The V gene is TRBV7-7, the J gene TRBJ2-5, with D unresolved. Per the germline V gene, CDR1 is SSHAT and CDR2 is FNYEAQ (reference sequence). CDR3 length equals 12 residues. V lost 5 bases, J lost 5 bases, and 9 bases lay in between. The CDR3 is CASSPQSETQYF. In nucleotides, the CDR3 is TGTGCCAGCAGCCCCCAATCGGAGACCCAGTACTTC.

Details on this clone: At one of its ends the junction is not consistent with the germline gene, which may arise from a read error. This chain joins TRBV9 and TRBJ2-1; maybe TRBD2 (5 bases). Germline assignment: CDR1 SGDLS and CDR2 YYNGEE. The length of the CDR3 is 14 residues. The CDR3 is CASSVITGSNEQLF. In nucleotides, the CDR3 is TGTGCCAGCAGCGTAATAACGGGATCCAATGAGCAGCTCTTC. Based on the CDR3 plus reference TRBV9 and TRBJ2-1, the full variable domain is DSGVTQTPKHLITATGQRVTLRCSPRSGDLSVYWYQQSLDQGLQFLIQYYNGEERAKGNILERFSAQQFPDLHSELNLSSLELGDSALYFCASSVITGSNEQLFGPGTRLTVL.

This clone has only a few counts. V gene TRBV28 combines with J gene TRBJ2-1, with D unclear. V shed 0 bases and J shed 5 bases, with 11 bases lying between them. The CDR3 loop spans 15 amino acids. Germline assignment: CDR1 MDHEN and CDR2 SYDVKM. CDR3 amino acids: CASSLWGFYNNEQFF. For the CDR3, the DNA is TGTGCCAGCAGTTTATGGGGGTTTTATAACAATGAGCAGTTCTTC.

The CDR3 nucleotides read TGTGCCAGCAGCCAAGTCGCGACAGAAGAGGATGAAAAACTGTTTTTT. Protein: CASSQVATEEDEKLFF. J is TRBJ1-4 and V is TRBV4-2, with D tentatively TRBD1 (5 bases). The length of the CDR3 is 16 residues. CDR1 and CDR2 from the germline V gene are LGHNA and YNFKEQ. Trimming took off 1 base at V and 6 bases at J, with 15 bases between the two ends.

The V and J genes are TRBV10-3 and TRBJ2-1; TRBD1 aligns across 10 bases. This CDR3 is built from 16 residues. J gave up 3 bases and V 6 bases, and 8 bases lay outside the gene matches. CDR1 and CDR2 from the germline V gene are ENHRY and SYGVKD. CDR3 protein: CAISRQGQGIYNEQFF. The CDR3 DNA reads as TGTGCCATCAGCAGGCAGGGACAGGGGATCTACAATGAGCAGTTCTTC.